This T cell receptor (beta chain) derives from a study of T cells in Graves' hyperthyroidism and ophthalmopathy. Deletions cut 2 bases from V and 0 bases from J, with 8 bases between. The CDR3 spans 16 residues. Germline V gene sequence: CDR1 SGHTA, CDR2 FQGNSA. TCR beta CDR3 regions were amplified from RNA. With the HTBI primer set, the TCR CDR3 went through a first round of RT-PCR. Each CDR3 protein is one row after TCRdb ran MiXCR on the multiplex PCR reads. The table shows 650,000 to 850,000 distinct CDR3 sequences, with roughly a sixth occurring only once. The sample consisted of blood. The V and J genes are TRBV7-2 and TRBJ1-6; D ambiguous. This TCR was recovered from a woman aged 45-65 years with Graves' hyperthyroidism that later progressed to Graves' ophthalmopathy. CDR3 protein: CASSLQASSYNSPLHF. The CDR3, as DNA: TGTGCCAGCAGCTTACAGGCGAGCTCCTATAATTCACCCCTCCACTTT.